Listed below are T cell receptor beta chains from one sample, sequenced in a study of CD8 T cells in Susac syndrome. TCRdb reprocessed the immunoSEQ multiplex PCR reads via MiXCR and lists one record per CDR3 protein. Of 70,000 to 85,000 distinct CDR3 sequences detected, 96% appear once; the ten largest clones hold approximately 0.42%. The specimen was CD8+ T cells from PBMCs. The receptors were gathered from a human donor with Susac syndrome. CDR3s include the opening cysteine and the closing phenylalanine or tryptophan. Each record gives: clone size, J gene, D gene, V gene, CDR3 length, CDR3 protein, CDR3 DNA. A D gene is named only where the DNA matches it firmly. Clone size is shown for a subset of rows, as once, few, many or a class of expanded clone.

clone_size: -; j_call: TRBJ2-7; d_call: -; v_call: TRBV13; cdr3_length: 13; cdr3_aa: CASSYQLGYEQYF; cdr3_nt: TGTGCCAGCAGCTACCAGTTGGGTTACGAGCAGTACTTC
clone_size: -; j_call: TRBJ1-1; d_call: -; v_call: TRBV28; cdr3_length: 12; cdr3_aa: CAVGLGGTEAFF; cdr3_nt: TGTGCCGTCGGGTTAGGGGGTACTGAAGCTTTCTTT
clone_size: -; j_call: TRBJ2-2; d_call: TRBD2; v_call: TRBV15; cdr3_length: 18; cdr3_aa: CATSSPGGTSGFTGELFF; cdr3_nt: TGTGCCACCAGCAGCCCAGGGGGGACTAGCGGGTTCACCGGGGAGCTGTTTTTT
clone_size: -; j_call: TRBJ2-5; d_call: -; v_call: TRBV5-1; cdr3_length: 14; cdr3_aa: CASSTEAGLETQYF; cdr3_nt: TGCGCCAGCAGCACGGAGGCAGGTCTCGAGACCCAGTACTTC
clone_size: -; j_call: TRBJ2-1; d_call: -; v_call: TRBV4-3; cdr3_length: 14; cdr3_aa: CASSQKLGGVEQFF; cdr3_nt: TGCGCCAGCAGCCAGAAGCTCGGAGGAGTTGAGCAGTTCTTC
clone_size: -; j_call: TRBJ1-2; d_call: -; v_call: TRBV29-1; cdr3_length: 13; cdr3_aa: CSVDGSGPRGYTF; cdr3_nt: TGCAGCGTTGATGGGTCAGGGCCGCGGGGCTACACCTTC
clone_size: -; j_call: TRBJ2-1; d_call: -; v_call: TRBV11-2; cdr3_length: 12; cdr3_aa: CASSSGQSEQFF; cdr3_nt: TGTGCCAGCAGCTCCGGACAGAGTGAGCAGTTCTTC
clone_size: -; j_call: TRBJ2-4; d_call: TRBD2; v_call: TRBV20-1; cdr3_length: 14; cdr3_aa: CSALPGTSENIQYF; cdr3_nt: TGCAGTGCCCTCCCGGGGACTAGCGAGAACATTCAGTACTTC
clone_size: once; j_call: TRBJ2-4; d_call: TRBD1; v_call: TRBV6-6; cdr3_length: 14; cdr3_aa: CASSPDRTRNIQYF; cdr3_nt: TGTGCCAGCAGTCCGGACAGGACGAGAAACATTCAGTACTTC
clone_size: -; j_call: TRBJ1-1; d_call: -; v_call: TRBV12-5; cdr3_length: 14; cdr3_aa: CASVAGRPDTEAFF; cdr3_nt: TGTGCTAGTGTAGCGGGGCGCCCCGACACTGAAGCTTTCTTT
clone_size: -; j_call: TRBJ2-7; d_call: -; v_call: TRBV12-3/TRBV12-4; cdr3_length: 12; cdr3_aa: CASSPQSYEQYF; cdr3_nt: TGTGCCAGCAGCCCTCAATCCTACGAGCAGTACTTC
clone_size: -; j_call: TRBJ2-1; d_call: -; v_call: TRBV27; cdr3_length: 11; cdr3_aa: CASSLGREQFF; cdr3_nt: TGTGCCAGCAGTTTAGGTCGTGAGCAGTTCTTC
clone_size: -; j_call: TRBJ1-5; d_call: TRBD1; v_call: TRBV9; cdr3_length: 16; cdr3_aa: CASSPGGQNSNQPQHF; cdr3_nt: TGTGCCAGCAGCCCCGGGGGACAGAATAGCAATCAGCCCCAGCATTTT
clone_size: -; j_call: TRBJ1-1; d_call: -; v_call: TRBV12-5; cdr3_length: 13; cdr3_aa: CASAPSMNTEAFF; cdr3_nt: TGTGCTAGTGCCCCCTCCATGAACACTGAAGCTTTCTTT
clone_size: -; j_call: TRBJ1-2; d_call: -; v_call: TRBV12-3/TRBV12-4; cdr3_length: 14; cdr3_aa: CASSLRATNYGYTF; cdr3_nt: TGTGCCAGCAGCCTCAGGGCTACTAACTATGGCTACACCTTC
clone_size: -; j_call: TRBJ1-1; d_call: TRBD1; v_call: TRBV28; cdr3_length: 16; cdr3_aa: CASRSNPGTANTEAFF; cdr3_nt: TGTGCCAGCAGATCCAACCCCGGGACAGCGAACACTGAAGCTTTCTTT
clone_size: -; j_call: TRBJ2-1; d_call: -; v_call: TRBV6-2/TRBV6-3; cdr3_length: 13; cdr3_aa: CASSHPRGDEQFF; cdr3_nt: TGTGCCAGCAGTCACCCCCGAGGGGATGAGCAGTTCTTC
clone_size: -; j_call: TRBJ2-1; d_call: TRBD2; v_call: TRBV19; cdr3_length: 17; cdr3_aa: CATTIWRRGVIGNEQFF; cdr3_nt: TGTGCCACCACGATATGGAGGCGGGGGGTTATTGGGAATGAGCAGTTCTTC
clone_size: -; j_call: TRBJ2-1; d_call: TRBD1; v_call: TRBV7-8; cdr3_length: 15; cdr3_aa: CASSIRQGPYNEQFF; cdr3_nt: TGTGCCAGCAGCATCCGACAGGGACCCTACAATGAGCAGTTCTTC
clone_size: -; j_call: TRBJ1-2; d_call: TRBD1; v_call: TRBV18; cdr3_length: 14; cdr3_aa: CASSPSGTAYGYTF; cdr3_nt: TGTGCCAGCTCCCCCTCTGGGACAGCCTATGGCTACACCTTC
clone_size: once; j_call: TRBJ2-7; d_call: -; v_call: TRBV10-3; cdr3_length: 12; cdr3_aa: CAISRHEGEQYF; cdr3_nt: TGTGCCATCAGCCGACATGAGGGCGAGCAGTACTTC
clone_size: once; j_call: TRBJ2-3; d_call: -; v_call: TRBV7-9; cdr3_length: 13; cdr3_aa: CASNPGYTDTQYF; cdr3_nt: TGTGCCAGCAATCCCGGATACACAGATACGCAGTATTTT
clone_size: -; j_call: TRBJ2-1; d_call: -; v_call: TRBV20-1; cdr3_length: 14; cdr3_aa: CSARDLALENEQFF; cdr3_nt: TGCAGTGCTAGAGATCTGGCTTTAGAAAATGAGCAGTTCTTC
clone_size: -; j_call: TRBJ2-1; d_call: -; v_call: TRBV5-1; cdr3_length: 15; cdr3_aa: CASSLIGTTNNEQFF; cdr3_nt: TGCGCCAGCAGCTTGATCGGGACAACGAACAATGAGCAGTTCTTC
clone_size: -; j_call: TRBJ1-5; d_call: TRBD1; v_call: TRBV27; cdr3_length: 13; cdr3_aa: CASTTGRNQPQHF; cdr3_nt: TGTGCCAGCACGACAGGGCGGAATCAGCCCCAGCATTTT
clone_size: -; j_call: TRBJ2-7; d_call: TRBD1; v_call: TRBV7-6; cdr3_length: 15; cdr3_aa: CASSMTGGVSYEQYF; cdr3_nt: TGTGCCAGCAGCATGACAGGGGGCGTAAGCTACGAGCAGTACTTC
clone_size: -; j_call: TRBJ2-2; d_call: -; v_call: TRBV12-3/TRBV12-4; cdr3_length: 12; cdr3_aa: CASSNGPGELFF; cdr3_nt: TGTGCCAGCAGCAACGGACCCGGGGAGCTGTTTTTT
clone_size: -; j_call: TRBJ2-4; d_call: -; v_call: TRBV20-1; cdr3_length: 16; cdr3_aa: CSARVGGSSAKNIQYF; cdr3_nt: TGCAGTGCTAGGGTGGGAGGCTCGTCAGCCAAAAACATTCAGTACTTC
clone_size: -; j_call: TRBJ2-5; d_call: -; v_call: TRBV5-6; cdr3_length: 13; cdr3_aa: CASSLPGQGTQYF; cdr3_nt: TGTGCCAGCAGCTTGCCGGGACAAGGGACCCAGTACTTC
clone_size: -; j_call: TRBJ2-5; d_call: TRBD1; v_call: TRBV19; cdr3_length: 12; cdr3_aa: CASKGQQETQYF; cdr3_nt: TGTGCCAGCAAGGGACAGCAAGAGACCCAGTACTTC
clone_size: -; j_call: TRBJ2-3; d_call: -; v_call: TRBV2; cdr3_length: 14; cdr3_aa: CASSSGSTTDTQYF; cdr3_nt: TGTGCCAGCAGCTCCGGGTCGACCACAGATACGCAGTATTTT
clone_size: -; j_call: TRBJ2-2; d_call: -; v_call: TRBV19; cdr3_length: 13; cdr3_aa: CATPSPGARELFF; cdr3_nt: TGTGCCACCCCATCTCCGGGGGCCCGGGAGCTGTTTTTT
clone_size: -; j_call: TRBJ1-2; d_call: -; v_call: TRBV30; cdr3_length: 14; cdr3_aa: CAWSADRLAYGYTF; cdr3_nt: TGTGCCTGGAGTGCCGACAGGCTGGCCTATGGCTACACCTTC
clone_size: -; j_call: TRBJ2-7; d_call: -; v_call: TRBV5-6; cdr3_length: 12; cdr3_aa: CASSFGVSEQYF; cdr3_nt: TGTGCCAGCAGCTTCGGAGTTAGCGAGCAGTACTTC
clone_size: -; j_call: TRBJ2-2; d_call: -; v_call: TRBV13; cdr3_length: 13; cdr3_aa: CASSSRVPGELFF; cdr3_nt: TGTGCCAGCAGCTCCCGGGTTCCCGGGGAGCTGTTTTTT
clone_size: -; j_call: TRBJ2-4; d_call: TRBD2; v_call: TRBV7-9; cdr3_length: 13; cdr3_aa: CASSPTGTSGGYF; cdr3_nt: TGTGCCAGCAGCCCCACCGGGACTAGCGGGGGGTACTTC
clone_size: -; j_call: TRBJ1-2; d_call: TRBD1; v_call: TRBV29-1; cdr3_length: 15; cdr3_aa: CSVVPGTEPNYGYTF; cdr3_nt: TGCAGCGTTGTCCCCGGGACAGAACCTAACTATGGCTACACCTTC
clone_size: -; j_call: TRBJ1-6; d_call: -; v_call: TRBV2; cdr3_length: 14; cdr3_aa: CASNEEGWNSPLHF; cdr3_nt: TGTGCCAGCAACGAAGAGGGGTGGAATTCACCCCTCCACTTT
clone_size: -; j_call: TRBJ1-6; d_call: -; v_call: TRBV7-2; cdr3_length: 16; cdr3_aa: CASSLLGSGSNSPLHF; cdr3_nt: TGTGCCAGCAGCTTACTAGGGTCAGGCAGTAATTCACCCCTCCACTTT
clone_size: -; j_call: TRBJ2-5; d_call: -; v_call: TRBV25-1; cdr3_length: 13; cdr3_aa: CASSSDTRETQYF; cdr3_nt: TGTGCCAGCAGTTCAGACACTCGGGAGACCCAGTACTTC
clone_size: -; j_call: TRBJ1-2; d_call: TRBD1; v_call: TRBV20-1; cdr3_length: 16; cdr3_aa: CSARDPHRGTRYGYTF; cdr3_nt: TGCAGTGCTAGAGATCCCCACAGGGGAACTCGCTATGGCTACACCTTC
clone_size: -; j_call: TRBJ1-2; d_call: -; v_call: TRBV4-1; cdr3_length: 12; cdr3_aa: CASSQGGHFNTF; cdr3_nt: TGCGCCAGCAGCCAAGGGGGACATTTCAACACCTTC
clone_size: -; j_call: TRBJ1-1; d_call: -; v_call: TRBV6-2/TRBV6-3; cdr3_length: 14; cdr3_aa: CASSYLAGRAEAFF; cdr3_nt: TGTGCCAGCAGTTATCTCGCAGGGCGGGCTGAAGCTTTCTTT
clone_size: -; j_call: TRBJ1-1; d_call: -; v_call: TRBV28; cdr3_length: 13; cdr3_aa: CASSFSQTSEAFF; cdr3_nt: TGTGCCAGCAGTTTCAGCCAGACTAGTGAAGCTTTCTTT
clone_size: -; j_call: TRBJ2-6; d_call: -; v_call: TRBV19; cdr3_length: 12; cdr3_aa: CASRSGANVLTF; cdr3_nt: TGTGCCAGTAGATCAGGGGCCAACGTCCTGACTTTC
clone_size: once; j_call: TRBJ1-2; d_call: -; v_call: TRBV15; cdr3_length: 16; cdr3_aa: CATSRDIPGQRDGYTF; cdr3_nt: TGTGCCACCAGCAGAGATATACCGGGGCAAAGGGATGGCTACACCTTC
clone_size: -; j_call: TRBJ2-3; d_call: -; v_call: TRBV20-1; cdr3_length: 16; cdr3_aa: CSARDPAEVVTDTQYF; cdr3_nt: TGCAGTGCTAGAGATCCAGCGGAGGTAGTCACAGATACGCAGTATTTT
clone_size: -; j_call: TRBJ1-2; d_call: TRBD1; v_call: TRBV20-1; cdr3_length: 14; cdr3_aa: CSALLGTGDDGYTF; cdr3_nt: TGCAGTGCTCTCCTAGGGACAGGGGATGATGGCTACACCTTC
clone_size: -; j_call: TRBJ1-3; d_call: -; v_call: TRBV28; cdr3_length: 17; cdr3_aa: CASSPWAPLTSGNTIYF; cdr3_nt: TGTGCCAGCAGTCCTTGGGCGCCCTTGACCTCTGGAAACACCATATATTTT
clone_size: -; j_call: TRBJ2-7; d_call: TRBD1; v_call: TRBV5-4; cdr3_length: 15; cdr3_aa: CASSRDRSSSYEQYF; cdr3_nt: TGTGCCAGCAGTCGGGACAGATCTAGCTCCTACGAGCAGTACTTC
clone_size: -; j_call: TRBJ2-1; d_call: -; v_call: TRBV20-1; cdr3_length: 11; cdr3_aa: CSAEEYNEQFF; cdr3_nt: TGCAGTGCAGAGGAATACAATGAGCAGTTCTTC
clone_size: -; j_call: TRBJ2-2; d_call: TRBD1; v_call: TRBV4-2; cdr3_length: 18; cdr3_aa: CASSQEWGQGANTGELFF; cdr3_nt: TGTGCCAGCAGCCAAGAGTGGGGACAGGGGGCGAACACCGGGGAGCTGTTTTTT
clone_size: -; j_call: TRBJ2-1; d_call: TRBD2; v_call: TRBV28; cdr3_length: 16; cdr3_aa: CASSPTLAGVWNEQFF; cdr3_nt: TGTGCCAGCAGTCCTACACTAGCGGGGGTTTGGAATGAGCAGTTCTTC